This TCR beta chain is from a study of blood T cell repertoires in COVID-19. As for the study in general: In each case, the material was cDNA or gDNA derived from T cells, B-cell-depleted T cells, or PBMCs.

In germline, CDR1 is SGHTA, CDR2 FQGNSA. The CDR3 consists of 15 residues. J gave up 3 bases and V 3 bases, and 2 bases lay outside the gene matches. Per the authors' pipeline: Nucleated cell number was recorded as an estimate derived from reference gene primer amplification. Some clones are missing from TCRdb's copy, which holds only in-frame ones; the method was immunoSEQ multiplex PCR. V, J and clone size reflect that table, while D and trimming were determined from the DNA. The sample lists under 150,000 clones, around three quarters seen once, with roughly a tenth in the top ten. The sequencing sample was made of peripheral blood. V and J are TRBV7-2 and TRBJ1-3; TRBD1 matches at 10 bases. This TCR was recovered from a human donor in a cohort sampled during active COVID-19. In nucleotides, the CDR3 is TGTGCCAGCAGCTTCGGACAGGGGGTTGGAAACACCATATATTTT. This codes for CASSFGQGVGNTIYF.